Included here is one T cell receptor (beta chain) sequence, with context. The antigen is unknown. The CDR3 length is 15 residues. Trimming removed 3 bases at V and 5 bases at J, with 16 bases between. These data come from a study of cytomegalovirus exposure and HLA in healthy donors. Regarding the study as a whole: Earlier results showed most TCR beta V segments being productive about 87% or about 30% of the time. The only immune exposure information that was available was CMV serostatus.

With 60 Vbeta and 13 Jbeta primers, the PCR was carried out. Profiling relied on immunoSEQ multiplex PCR, and the TCRdb table lists in-frame clones only, not all of them. The table has approximately 160,000 clones, around 80% seen once. What was sequenced was PBMCs. The J gene is TRBJ1-1, the V gene TRBV23-1, with unresolved D. TRBV23-1 is annotated as an ORF whose role is uncertain. This receptor was taken from a woman aged 18-29 years in good health and CMV-seronegative. In DNA, the CDR3 is TGCGCCAGCAGTCAGGAGGAGGGATCGGGTACTGAAGCTTTCTTT. It translates to CASSQEEGSGTEAFF.